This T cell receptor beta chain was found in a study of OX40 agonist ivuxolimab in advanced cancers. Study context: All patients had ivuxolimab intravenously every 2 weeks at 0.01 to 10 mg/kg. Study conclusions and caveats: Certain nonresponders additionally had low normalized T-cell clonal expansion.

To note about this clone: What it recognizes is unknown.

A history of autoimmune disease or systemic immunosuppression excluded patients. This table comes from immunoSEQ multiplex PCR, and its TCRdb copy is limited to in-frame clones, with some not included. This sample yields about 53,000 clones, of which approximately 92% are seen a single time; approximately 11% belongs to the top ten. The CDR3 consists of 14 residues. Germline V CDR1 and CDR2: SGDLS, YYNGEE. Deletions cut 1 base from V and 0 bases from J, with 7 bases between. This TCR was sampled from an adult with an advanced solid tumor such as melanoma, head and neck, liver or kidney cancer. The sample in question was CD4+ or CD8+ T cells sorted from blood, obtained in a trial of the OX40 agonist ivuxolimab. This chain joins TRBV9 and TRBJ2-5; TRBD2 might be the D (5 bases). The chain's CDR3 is CASSVRADQETQYF. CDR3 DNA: TGTGCCAGCAGCGTACGAGCGGACCAAGAGACCCAGTACTTC.